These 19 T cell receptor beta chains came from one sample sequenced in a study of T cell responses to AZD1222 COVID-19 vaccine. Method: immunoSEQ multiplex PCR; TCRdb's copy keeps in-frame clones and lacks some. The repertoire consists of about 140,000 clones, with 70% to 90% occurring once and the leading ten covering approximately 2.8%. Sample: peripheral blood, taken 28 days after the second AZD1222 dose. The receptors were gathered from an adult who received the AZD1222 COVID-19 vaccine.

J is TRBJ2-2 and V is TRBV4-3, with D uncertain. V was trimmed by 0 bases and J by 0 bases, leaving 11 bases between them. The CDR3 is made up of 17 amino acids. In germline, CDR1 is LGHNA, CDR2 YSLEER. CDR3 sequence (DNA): TGCGCCAGCAGCCAAGAGAGATGGGGTGCGAACACCGGGGAGCTGTTTTTT. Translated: CASSQERWGANTGELFF.

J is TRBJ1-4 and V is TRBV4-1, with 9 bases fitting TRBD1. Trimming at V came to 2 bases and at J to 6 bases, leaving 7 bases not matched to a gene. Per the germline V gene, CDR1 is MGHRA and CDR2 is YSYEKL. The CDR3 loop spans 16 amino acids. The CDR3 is CASSQTPGQGHEKLFF. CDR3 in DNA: TGCGCCAGCAGCCAAACCCCGGGACAGGGCCATGAAAAACTGTTTTTT.

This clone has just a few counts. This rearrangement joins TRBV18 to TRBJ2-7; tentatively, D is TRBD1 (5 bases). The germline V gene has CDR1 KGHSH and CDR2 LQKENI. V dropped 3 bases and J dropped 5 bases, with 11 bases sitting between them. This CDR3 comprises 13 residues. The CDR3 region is CASSPKTGNEQYF. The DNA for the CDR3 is TGTGCCAGCTCACCGAAAACAGGAAACGAGCAGTACTTC.

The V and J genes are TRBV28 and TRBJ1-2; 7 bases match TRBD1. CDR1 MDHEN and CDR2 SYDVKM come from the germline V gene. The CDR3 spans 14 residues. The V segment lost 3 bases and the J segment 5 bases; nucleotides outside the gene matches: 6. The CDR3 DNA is TGTGCCAGCAGTTTTGAGGGGGCGGGGTATGGCTACACCTTC. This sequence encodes CASSFEGAGYGYTF.

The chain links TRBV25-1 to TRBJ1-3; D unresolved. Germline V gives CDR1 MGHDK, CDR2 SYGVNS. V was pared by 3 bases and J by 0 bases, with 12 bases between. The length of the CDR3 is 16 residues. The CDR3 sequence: CASSEDLASSGNTIYF. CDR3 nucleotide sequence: TGTGCCAGCAGTGAGGACCTGGCGTCCTCTGGAAACACCATATATTTT.

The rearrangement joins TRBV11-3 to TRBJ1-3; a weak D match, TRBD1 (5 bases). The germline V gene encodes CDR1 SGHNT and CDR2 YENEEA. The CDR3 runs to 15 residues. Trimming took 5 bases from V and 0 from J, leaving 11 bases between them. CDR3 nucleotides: TGTGCCAGCAGCGTCACGGGGGGCTCTGGAAACACCATATATTTT. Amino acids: CASSVTGGSGNTIYF.

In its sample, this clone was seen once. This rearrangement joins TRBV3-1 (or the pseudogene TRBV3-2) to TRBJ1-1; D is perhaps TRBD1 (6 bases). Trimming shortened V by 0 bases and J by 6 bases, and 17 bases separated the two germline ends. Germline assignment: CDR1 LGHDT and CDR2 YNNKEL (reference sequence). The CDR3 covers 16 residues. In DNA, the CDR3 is TGTGCCAGCAGCCAAGAATTCAACGCCAAGGGGGCTGAAGCTTTCTTT. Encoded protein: CASSQEFNAKGAEAFF.

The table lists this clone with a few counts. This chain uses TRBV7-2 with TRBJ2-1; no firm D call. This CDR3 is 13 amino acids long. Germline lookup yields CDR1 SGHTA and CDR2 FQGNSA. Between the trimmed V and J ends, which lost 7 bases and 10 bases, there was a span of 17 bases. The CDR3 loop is CASKTYLVEEQFF. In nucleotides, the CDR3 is TGTGCCAGCAAAACCTATTTGGTGGAAGAGCAGTTCTTC.

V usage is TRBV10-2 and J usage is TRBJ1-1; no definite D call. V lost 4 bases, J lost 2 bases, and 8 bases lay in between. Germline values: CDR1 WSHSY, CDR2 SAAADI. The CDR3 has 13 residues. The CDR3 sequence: CASSVGVNTEAFF. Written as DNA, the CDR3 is TGCGCCAGCAGTGTCGGGGTAAACACTGAAGCTTTCTTT.

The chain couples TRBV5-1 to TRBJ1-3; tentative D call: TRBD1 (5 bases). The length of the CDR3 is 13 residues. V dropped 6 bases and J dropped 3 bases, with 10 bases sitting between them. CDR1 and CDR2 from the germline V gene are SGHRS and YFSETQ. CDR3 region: CASTRDYGNTIYF. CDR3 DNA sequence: TGCGCCAGCACCCGGGACTATGGAAACACCATATATTTT.

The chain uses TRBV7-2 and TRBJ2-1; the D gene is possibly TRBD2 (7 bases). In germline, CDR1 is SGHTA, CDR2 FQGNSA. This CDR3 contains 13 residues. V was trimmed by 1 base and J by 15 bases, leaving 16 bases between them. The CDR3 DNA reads TGTGCCAGCAGCTTAGTAGAACAGGGACTACCGTTCTTC. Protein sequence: CASSLVEQGLPFF.

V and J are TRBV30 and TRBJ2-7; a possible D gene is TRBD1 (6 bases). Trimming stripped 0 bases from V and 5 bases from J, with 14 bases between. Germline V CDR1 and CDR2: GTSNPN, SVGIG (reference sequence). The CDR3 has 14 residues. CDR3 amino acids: CAWSVRRGFNEQYF. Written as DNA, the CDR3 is TGTGCCTGGAGTGTACGCAGGGGATTCAACGAGCAGTACTTC.

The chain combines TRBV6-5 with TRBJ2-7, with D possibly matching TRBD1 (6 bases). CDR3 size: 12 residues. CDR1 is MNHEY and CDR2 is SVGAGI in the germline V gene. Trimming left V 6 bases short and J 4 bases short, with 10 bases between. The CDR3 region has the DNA TGTGCCAGCAGCCCAGGGGTTTACGAGCAGTACTTC. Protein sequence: CASSPGVYEQYF.

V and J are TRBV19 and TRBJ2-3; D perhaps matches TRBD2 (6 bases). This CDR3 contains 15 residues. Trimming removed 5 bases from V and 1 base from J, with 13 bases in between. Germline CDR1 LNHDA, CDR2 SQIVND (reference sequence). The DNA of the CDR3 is TGTGCCAGTAGTCTTAGCCCTAGCGGCACAGATACGCAGTATTTT. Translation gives CASSLSPSGTDTQYF.

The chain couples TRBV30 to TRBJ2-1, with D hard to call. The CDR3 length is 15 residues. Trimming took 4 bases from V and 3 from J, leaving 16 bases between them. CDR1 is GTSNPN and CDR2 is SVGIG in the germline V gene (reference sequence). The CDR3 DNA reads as TGTGCCTGGAAAGGCGGATCGCTCCTCTACAATGAGCAGTTCTTC. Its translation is CAWKGGSLLYNEQFF.

The CDR3 reads CASSSGKGAPTEAFF. In nucleotides, the CDR3 is TGTGCCAGCAGTTCCGGGAAGGGGGCTCCCACTGAAGCTTTCTTT. V gene TRBV6-2 or TRBV6-3 combines with J gene TRBJ1-1, with 7 bases matching TRBD1. The V gene end was trimmed by 4 bases and the J gene end by 4 bases; junction bases not matched to a gene: 9. Germline V CDR1 and CDR2: MNHEY, SVGEGT. CDR3 length: 15 amino acids.

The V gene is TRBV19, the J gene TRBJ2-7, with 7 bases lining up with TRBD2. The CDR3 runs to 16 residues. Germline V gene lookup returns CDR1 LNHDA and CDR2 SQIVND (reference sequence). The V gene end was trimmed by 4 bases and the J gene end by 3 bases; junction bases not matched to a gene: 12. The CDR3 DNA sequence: TGTGCCAGTAGTAGCCCCGGGGGAGGGAGAGGCTACGAGCAGTACTTC. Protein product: CASSSPGGGRGYEQYF.

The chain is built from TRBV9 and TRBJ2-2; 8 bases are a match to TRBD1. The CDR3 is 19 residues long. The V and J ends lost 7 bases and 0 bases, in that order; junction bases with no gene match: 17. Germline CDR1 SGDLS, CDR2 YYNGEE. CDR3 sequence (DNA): TGTGCCAGCGGTCGCTCAGGGGGCGCGTCACCCACGAACACCGGGGAGCTGTTTTTT. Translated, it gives CASGRSGGASPTNTGELFF.

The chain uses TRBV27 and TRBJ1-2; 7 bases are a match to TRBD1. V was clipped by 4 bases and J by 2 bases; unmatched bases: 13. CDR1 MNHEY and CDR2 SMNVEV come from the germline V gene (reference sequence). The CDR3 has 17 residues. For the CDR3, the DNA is TGTGCCAGCAGTTCTCACAGGGGCCAAGACAGAAACTATGGCTACACCTTC. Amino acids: CASSSHRGQDRNYGYTF.